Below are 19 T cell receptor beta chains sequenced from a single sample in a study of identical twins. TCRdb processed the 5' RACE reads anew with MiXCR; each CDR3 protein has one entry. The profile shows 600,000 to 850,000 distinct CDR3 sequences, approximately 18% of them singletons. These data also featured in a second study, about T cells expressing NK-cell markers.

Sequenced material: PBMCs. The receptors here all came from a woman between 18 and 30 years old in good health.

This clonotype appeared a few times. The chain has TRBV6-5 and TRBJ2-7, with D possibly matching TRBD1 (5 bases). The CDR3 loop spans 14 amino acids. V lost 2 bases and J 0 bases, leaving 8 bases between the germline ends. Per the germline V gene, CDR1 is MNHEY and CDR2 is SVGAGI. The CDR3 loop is CASSYQGSSYEQYF. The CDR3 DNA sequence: TGTGCCAGCAGTTACCAGGGAAGCTCCTACGAGCAGTACTTC.

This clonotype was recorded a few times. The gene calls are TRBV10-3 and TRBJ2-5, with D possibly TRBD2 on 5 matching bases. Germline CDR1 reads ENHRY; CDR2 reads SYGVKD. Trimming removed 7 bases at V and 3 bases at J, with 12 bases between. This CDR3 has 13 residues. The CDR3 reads CAITRGLKETQYF. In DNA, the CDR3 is TGTGCCATCACTCGGGGTCTAAAAGAGACCCAGTACTTC.

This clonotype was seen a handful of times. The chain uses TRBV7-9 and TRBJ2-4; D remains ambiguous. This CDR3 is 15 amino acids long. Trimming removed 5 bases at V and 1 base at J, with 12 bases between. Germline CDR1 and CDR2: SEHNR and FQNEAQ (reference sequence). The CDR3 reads CASSPVGPAKNIQYF. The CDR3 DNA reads TGTGCCAGCAGCCCCGTTGGGCCGGCCAAAAACATTCAGTACTTC.

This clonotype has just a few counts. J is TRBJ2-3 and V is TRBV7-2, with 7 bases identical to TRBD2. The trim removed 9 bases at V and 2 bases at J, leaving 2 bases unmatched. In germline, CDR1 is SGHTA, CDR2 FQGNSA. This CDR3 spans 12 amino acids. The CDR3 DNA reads TGTGCCAGGGCGGGGGTCACAGATACGCAGTATTTT. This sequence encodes CARAGVTDTQYF.

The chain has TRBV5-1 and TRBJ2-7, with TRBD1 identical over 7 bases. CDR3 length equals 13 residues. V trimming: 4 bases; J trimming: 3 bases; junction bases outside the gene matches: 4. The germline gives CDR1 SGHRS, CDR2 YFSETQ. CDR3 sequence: CASSQGQRYEQYF. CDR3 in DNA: TGCGCCAGCAGCCAGGGACAGCGCTACGAGCAGTACTTC.

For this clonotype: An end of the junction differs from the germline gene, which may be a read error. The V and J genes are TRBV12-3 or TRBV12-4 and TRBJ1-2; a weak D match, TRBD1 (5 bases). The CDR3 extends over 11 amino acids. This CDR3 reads CASSSEAGWEF. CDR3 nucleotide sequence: TGTGCCAGCAGTTCAGAGGCAGGGTGGGAGTTC.

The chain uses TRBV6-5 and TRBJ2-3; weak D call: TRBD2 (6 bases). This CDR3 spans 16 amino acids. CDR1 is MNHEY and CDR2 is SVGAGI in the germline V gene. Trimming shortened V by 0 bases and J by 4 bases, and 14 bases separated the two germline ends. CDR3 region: CASSYSPRGGADTQYF. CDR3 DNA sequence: TGTGCCAGCAGTTACTCGCCACGGGGCGGGGCAGATACGCAGTATTTT.

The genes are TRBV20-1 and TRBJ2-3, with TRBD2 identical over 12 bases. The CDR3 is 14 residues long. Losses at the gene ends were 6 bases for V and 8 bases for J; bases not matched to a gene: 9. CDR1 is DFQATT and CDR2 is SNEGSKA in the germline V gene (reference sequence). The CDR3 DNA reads TGCAGTGCCAAACTAGCGGGGGGTCCCGGTACGCAGTATTTT. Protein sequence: CSAKLAGGPGTQYF.

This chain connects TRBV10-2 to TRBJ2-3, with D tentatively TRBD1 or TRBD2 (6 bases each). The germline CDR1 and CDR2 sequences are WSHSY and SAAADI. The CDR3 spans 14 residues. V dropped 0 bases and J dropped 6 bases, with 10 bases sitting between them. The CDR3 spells CASSESTGGDTQYF. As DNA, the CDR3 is TGCGCCAGCAGTGAGTCGACAGGAGGGGATACGCAGTATTTT.

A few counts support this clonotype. The CDR3 loop is CASSVTGTLNSPLHF. CDR3 coding DNA: TGTGCCAGCAGCGTGACAGGGACTCTTAATTCACCCCTCCACTTT. V and J are TRBV12-3 or TRBV12-4 and TRBJ1-6; 7 bases match TRBD1. The CDR3 consists of 15 residues. The ends lost 6 bases at V and 6 bases at J; junction bases unmatched: 8.

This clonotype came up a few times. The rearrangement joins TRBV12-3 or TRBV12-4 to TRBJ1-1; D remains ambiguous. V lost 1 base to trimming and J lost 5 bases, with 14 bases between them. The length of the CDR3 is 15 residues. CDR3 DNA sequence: TGTGCCAGCAGTTTAGATGGGCGGAGGAGGACTGAAGCTTTCTTT. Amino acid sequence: CASSLDGRRRTEAFF.

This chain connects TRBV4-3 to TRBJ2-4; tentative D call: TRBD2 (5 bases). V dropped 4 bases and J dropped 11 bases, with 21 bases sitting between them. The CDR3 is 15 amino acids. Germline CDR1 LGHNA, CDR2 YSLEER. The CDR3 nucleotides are TGCGCCAGCAGCCCCATTCACTTGGCGGGTGACGTTCAGTACTTC. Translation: CASSPIHLAGDVQYF.

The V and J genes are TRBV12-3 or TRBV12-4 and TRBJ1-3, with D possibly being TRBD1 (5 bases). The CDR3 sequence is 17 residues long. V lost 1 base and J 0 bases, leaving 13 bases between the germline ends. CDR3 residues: CASSLGSTGYSGNTIYF. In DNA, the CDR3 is TGTGCCAGCAGTTTAGGGTCTACAGGATACTCTGGAAACACCATATATTTT.

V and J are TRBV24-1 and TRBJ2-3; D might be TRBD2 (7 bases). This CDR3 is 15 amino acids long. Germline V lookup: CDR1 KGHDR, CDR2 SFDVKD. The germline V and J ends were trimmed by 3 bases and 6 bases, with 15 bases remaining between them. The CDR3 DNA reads TGTGCCACCAGTGATGCAGAGGGGGAGGGGGATACGCAGTATTTT. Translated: CATSDAEGEGDTQYF.

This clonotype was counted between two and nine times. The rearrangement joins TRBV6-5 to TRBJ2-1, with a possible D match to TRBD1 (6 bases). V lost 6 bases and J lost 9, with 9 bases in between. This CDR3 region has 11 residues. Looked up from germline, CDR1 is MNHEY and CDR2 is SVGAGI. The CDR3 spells CASRTRGEQFF. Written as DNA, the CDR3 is TGTGCCAGCAGAACCAGGGGTGAGCAGTTCTTC.

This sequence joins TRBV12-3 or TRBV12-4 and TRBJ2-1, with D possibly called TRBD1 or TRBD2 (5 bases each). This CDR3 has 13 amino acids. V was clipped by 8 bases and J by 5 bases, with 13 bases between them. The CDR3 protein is CASGRDGHNEQFF. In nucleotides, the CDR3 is TGTGCCAGCGGCCGGGACGGACACAATGAGCAGTTCTTC.

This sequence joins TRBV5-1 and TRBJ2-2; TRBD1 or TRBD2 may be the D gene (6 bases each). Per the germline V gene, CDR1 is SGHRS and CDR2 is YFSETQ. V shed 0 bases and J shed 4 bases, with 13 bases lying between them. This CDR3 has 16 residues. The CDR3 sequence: CASSLEGGTVTGELFF. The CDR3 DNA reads TGCGCCAGCAGCTTGGAGGGGGGAACGGTCACCGGGGAGCTGTTTTTT.

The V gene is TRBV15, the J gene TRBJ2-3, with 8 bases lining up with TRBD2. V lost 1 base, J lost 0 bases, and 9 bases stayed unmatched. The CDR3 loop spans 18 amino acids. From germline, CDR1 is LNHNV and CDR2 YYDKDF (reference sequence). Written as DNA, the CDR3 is TGTGCCACCAGCAGAGCGGGACTAGACCCAACTAGCACAGATACGCAGTATTTT. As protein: CATSRAGLDPTSTDTQYF.

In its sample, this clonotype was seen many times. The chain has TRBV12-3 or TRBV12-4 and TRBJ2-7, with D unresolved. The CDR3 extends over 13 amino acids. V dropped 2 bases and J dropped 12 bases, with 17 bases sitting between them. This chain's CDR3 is CASSLSPSRIWYF. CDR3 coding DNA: TGTGCCAGCAGTTTATCCCCATCCCGAATCTGGTACTTC.